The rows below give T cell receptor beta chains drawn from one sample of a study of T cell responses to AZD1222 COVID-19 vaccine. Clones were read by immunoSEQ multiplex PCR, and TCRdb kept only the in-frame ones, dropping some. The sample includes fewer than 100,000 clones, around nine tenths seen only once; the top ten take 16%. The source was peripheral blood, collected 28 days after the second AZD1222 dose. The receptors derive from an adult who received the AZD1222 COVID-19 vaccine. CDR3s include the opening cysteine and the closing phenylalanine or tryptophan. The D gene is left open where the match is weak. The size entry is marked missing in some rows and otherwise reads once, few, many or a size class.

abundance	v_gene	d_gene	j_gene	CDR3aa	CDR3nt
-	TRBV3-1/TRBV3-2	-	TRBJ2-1	CASSQGSGSYNEQFF	TGTGCCAGCAGCCAAGGATCTGGTTCCTACAATGAGCAGTTCTTC
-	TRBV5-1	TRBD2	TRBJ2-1	CASSLLNRASGRDSEQFF	TGCGCCAGCAGCTTGCTTAATAGGGCTAGCGGGAGGGATAGTGAGCAGTTCTTC
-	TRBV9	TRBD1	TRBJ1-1	CASSVRTRDRGGNTEAFF	TGTGCCAGCAGCGTCAGAACCCGGGACAGGGGAGGAAACACTGAAGCTTTCTTT
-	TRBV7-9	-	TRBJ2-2	CASSLTQIRTGELFF	TGTGCCAGCAGCTTGACCCAAATAAGAACCGGGGAGCTGTTTTTT
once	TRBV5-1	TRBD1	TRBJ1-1	CASSLTGGFTEAFF	TGCGCCAGCAGCTTGACAGGGGGCTTTACTGAAGCTTTCTTT
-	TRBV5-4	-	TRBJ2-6	CASSLEQGTGANVLTF	TGTGCCAGCAGCTTGGAACAGGGTACTGGGGCCAACGTCCTGACTTTC
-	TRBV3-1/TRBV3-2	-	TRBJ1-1	CASSQGVTEAFF	TGTGCCAGCAGCCAAGGTGTGACTGAAGCTTTCTTT
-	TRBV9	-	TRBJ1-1	CASSVAGIHTEAFF	TGTGCCAGCAGCGTAGCCGGAATACACACTGAAGCTTTCTTT
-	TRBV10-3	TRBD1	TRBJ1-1	CAISPRQGVNTEAFF	TGTGCCATCAGTCCAAGACAGGGGGTGAACACTGAAGCTTTCTTT
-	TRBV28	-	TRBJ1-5	CASNPRHLGDQPQHF	TGTGCCAGCAATCCGCGACACCTAGGTGATCAGCCCCAGCATTTT
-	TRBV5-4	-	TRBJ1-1	CASSLGRLGASSTEAFF	TGTGCCAGCAGCCTGGGAAGATTGGGGGCGTCTTCCACTGAAGCTTTCTTT
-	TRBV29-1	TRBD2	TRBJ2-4	CSVVGLAGENIQYF	TGCAGCGTGGTCGGACTAGCGGGGGAAAACATTCAGTACTTC
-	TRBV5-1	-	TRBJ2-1	CASSFGAEEYNEQFF	TGCGCCAGCAGCTTCGGGGCGGAGGAGTACAATGAGCAGTTCTTC
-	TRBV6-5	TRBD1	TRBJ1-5	CASSRQGALGQPQHF	TGTGCCAGCAGCCGACAGGGTGCCTTGGGCCAGCCCCAGCATTTT
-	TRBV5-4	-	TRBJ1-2	CASSLEFPGYGYTF	TGTGCCAGCAGCTTGGAATTCCCCGGCTATGGCTACACCTTC
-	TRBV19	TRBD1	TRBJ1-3	CASSPGQGSSGNTIYF	TGTGCCAGTAGTCCAGGACAGGGGTCCTCTGGAAACACCATATATTTT
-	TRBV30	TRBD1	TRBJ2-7	CAWSVGQTIYEQYF	TGTGCCTGGAGTGTGGGACAGACGATCTACGAGCAGTACTTC
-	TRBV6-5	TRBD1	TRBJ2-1	CASSYSGQVNNEQFF	TGTGCCAGCAGTTACTCGGGACAGGTAAACAATGAGCAGTTCTTC
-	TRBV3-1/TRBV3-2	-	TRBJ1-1	CASSQDSRDTEAFF	TGTGCCAGCAGCCAAGATTCCAGGGACACTGAAGCTTTCTTT
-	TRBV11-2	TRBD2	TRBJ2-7	CASTYSYGTSGIVQYF	TGTGCCAGCACGTATTCTTATGGGACTAGCGGGATCGTGCAGTACTTC
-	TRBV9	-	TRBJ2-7	CASSVATGGRGYEQYF	TGTGCCAGCAGCGTAGCTACCGGGGGCCGCGGGTACGAGCAGTACTTC
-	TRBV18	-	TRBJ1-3	CASSPERNSGNTIYF	TGTGCCAGCTCACCCGAGAGAAACTCTGGAAACACCATATATTTT
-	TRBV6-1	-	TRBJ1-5	CASSEAGVNQPQHF	TGTGCCAGCAGTGAAGCGGGGGTCAATCAGCCCCAGCATTTT
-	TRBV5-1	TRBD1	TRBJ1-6	CASSLIGTGEGSPLHF	TGCGCCAGCAGCTTGATAGGGACAGGGGAGGGATCACCCCTCCACTTT
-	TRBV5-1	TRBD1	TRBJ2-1	CASSSYWDSFHNEQFF	TGCGCCAGCAGCTCGTATTGGGACAGTTTCCACAATGAGCAGTTCTTC
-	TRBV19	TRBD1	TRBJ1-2	CASSTGGTANYGYTF	TGTGCCAGTAGTACCGGGGGGACAGCTAACTATGGCTACACCTTC
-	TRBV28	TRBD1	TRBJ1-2	CASSQDPGQGAVGYTF	TGTGCCAGCAGTCAAGACCCCGGACAGGGGGCTGTTGGCTACACCTTC
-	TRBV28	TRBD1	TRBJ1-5	CASSTRRQGGDQPQHF	TGTGCCAGCAGTACTCGACGACAGGGAGGGGATCAGCCCCAGCATTTT
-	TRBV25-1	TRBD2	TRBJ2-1	CASSSFGGSDNEQFF	TGTGCCAGCAGTTCTTTCGGCGGGAGCGACAATGAGCAGTTCTTC
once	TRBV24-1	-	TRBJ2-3	CATSGAISTDTQYF	TGTGCCACCAGTGGTGCGATTAGCACAGATACGCAGTATTTT
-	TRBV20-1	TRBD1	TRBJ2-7	CSASTGQGAGTAVYEQYF	TGCAGTGCCAGTACCGGACAGGGGGCGGGTACAGCCGTCTACGAGCAGTACTTC
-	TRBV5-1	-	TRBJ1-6	CASSFQSYNSPLHF	TGCGCCAGCAGCTTCCAGTCCTATAATTCACCCCTCCACTTT
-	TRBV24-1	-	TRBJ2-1	CATSVTGAVNGQSYNEQFF	TGTGCCACCAGTGTCACGGGGGCCGTTAATGGTCAGTCCTACAATGAGCAGTTCTTC
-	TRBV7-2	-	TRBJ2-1	CASSLVSEAGGNEQFF	TGTGCCAGCAGCTTAGTGAGTGAAGCGGGCGGCAATGAGCAGTTCTTC
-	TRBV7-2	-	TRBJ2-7	CASSLEGVIYEQYF	TGTGCCAGCAGCTTAGAAGGAGTAATCTACGAGCAGTACTTC